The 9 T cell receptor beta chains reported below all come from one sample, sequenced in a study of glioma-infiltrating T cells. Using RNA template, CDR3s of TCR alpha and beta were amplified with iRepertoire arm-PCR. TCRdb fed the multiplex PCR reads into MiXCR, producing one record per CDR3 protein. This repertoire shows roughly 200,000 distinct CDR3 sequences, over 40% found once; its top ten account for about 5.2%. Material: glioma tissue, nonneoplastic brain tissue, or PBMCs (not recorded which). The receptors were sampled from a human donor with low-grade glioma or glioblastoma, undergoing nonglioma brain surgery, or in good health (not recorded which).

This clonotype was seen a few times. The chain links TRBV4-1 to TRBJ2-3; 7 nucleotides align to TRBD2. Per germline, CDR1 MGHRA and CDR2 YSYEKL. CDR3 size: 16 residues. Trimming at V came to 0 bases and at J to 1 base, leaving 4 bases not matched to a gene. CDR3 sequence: CASSQEGGLRTDTQYF. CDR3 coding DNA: TGCGCCAGCAGCCAAGAGGGGGGACTACGCACAGATACGCAGTATTTT.

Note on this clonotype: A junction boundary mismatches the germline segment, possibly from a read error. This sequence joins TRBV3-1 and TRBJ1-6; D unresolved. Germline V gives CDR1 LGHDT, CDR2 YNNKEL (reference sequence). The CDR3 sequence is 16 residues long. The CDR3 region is CASSLGASSYNSTLHF. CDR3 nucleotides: TGTGCCAGCAGCCTCGGCGCGAGCTCCTATAATTCAACCCTCCACTTT.

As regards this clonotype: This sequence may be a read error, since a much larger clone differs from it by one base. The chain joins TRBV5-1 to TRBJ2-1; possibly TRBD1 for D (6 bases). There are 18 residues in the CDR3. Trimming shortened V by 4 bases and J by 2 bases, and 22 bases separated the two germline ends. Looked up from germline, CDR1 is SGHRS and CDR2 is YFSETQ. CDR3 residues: CASSPNPDSYMTYNEQFF. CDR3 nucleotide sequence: TGCGCCAGCAGCCCGAACCCGGACAGTTATATGACCTACAATGAGCAGTTCTTC.

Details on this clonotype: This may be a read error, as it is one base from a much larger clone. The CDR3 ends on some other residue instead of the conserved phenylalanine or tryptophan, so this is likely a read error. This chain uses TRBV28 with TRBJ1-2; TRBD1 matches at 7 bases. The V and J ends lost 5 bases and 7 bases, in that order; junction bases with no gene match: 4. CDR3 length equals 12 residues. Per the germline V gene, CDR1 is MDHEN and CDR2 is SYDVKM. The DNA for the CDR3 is TGTGCCAGCAGTACAGGGGAACTTGGCTACACCCTC. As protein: CASSTGELGYTL.

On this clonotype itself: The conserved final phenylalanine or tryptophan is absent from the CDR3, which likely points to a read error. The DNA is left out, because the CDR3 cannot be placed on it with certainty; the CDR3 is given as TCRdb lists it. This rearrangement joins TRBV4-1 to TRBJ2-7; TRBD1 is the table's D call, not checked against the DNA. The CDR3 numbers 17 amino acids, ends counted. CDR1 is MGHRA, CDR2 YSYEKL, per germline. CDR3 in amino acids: CASSQEGTGATTYEKYL.

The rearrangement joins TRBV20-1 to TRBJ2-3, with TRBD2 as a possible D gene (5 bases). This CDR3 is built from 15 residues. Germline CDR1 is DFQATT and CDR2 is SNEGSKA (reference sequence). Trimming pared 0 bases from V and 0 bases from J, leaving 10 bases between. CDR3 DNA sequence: TGCAGTGCTAGAGAGCTTACTAGGAGCACAGATACGCAGTATTTT. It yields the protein CSARELTRSTDTQYF.

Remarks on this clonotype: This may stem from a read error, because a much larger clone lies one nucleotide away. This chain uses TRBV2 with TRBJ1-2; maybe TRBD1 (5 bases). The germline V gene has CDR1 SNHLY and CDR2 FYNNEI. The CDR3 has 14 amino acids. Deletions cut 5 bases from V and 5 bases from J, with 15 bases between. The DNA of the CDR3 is TGTGCCAGCAGTTCAGGGACCGTAGGATATGGCTACACCTTC. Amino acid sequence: CASSSGTVGYGYTF. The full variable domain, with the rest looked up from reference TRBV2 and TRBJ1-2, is EPEVTQTPSHQVTQMGQEVILRCVPISNHLYFYWYRQILGQKVEFLVSFYNNEISEKSEIFDDQFSVERPDGSNFTLKIRSTKLEDSAMYFCASSSGTVGYGYTFGSGTRLTVV.

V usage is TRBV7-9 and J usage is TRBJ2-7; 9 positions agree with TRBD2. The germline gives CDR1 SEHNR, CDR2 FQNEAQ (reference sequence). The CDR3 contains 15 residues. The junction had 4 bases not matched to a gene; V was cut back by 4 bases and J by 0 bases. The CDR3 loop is CASSSLTSGSYEQYF. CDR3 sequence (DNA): TGTGCCAGCAGCTCACTGACTAGCGGCTCCTACGAGCAGTACTTC. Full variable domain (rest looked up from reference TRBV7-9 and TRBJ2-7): DTGVSQNPRHKITKRGQNVTFRCDPISEHNRLYWYRQTLGQGPEFLTYFQNEAQLEKSRLLSDRFSAERPKGSFSTLEIQRTEQGDSAMYLCASSSLTSGSYEQYFGPGTRLTVT.

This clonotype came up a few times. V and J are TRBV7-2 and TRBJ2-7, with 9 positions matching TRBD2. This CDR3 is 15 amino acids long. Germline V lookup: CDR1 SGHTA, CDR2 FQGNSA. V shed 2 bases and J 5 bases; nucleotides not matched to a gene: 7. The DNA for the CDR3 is TGTGCCAGCAGCTTACTCGGCGGGAGGGTTGACGAGCAGTACTTC. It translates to CASSLLGGRVDEQYF.